These 22 T cell receptor beta chains came from one sample sequenced in a study of blood T cells in healthy people across ages. Then a second PCR, running roughly 7 to 11 cycles, was carried out with a sample-barcoded 5' primer and a J-beta primer mix. TCRdb reprocessed the 5' RACE reads with MiXCR, giving one entry per CDR3 protein. This sample yields some 750,000 distinct CDR3 sequences, of which roughly 20% are seen a single time; around 22% belongs to the top ten. Sequencing was done on a sample of blood. All receptors derive from a man aged 65 to 85 in good health.

This clonotype has just a few counts. The rearrangement joins TRBV29-1 to TRBJ2-5, with no clear D. Matching the DNA end better, TRBJ2-7 makes the J call doubtful. CDR1 and CDR2 (germline): SQVTM, ANQGSEA. The CDR3 sequence is 14 residues long. CDR3 sequence reads: CSVADRPPISEQYF. CDR3 bases: TGCAGCGTTGCAGACCGCCCGCCAATTAGCGAGCAGTACTTC.

This clonotype has at least ten counts. The chain's CDR3 is CASRTGPPETQYF. CDR3 nucleotides: TGTGCCAGCCGGACAGGGCCTCCGGAGACCCAGTACTTC. V usage is TRBV2 and J usage is TRBJ2-5; 8 nucleotides line up with TRBD1. CDR3 size: 13 residues. Trimming removed 8 bases from V and 5 bases from J; junction bases left unmatched: 7. Germline-derived CDR1 and CDR2 are SNHLY and FYNNEI.

The table lists this clonotype with a few counts. The chain carries TRBV13 and TRBJ1-1; possible D gene TRBD1, 5 bases. The V gene's germline CDR1 is PRHDT and CDR2 FYEKMQ (reference sequence). V was trimmed by 7 bases and J by 4 bases, leaving 19 bases between them. The CDR3 length is 15 residues. CDR3 coding DNA: TGTGCCAGCACCCCCCCAGGGCAGGGAGGCACTGAAGCTTTCTTT. Translating gives CASTPPGQGGTEAFF.

This clonotype was observed a handful of times. The V call is TRBV6-1, the J call TRBJ2-3; 8 nucleotides line up with TRBD2. CDR3 length: 17 amino acids. Germline CDR1 and CDR2: MNHNS and SASEGT. V gave up 0 bases and J gave up 6 bases; unmatched junction bases: 11. The CDR3 sequence is CASSEAGAGGRSDTQYF. The CDR3 DNA reads as TGTGCCAGCAGTGAAGCGGGCGCTGGCGGGAGGTCGGATACGCAGTATTTT.

The rearrangement links TRBV19 to TRBJ1-2, with D possibly being TRBD1 (5 bases). Germline-derived CDR1 and CDR2 are LNHDA and SQIVND (reference sequence). V lost 11 bases and J 6 bases, leaving 19 bases between the germline ends. The CDR3 loop spans 13 amino acids. The CDR3 protein is CAAEVPGWHGYTF. The CDR3 DNA reads as TGTGCCGCCGAGGTCCCAGGGTGGCATGGCTACACCTTC.

The V gene is TRBV6-1, the J gene TRBJ2-7; tentatively, D is TRBD2 (8 bases). Trimming took 6 bases from V and 4 from J, leaving 22 bases between them. The CDR3 runs 16 residues. Germline V gene lookup returns CDR1 MNHNS and CDR2 SASEGT. CDR3 protein: CASSSRGVSGTYEQYF. The CDR3 coding sequence is TGTGCCAGCAGCTCCAGGGGGGTTAGCGGGACTTACGAGCAGTACTTC.

This clonotype was found a few times. The J gene is TRBJ1-1, the V gene TRBV3-1, with a possible D match to TRBD1 (5 bases). This CDR3 has 15 amino acids. The V and J ends lost 2 bases and 0 bases respectively, with 10 bases between them. Germline assignment: CDR1 LGHDT and CDR2 YNNKEL (reference sequence). The CDR3 loop is CASSQQGSMNTEAFF. The CDR3 nucleotides read TGTGCCAGCAGCCAACAGGGATCCATGAACACTGAAGCTTTCTTT.

The chain employs TRBV24-1 and TRBJ2-5; no clear D. The closer fit of TRBJ2-1 to the DNA end suggests the J call may be wrong. The CDR3 consists of 14 residues. CDR1 is KGHDR, CDR2 SFDVKD, per germline. CDR3 bases: TGTGCCACCAGTGACCCTCCAGACGGCAATGAGCAGTTCTTC. It codes for CATSDPPDGNEQFF.

The rearrangement uses TRBV5-1 and TRBJ1-1; 7 nucleotides match TRBD1. Losses at the gene ends were 8 bases for V and 1 base for J; bases not matched to a gene: 5. The CDR3 is 13 amino acids. Germline V lookup: CDR1 SGHRS, CDR2 YFSETQ. This chain's CDR3 is CARRGQENTEAFF. CDR3 DNA sequence: TGCGCCAGGAGAGGACAGGAGAACACTGAAGCTTTCTTT.

This clonotype was observed a few times. The chain has TRBV5-1 and TRBJ2-5; the D gene is possibly TRBD2 (5 bases). Trimming cost V 2 bases and J 5 bases, with 13 bases left between them. CDR1 SGHRS and CDR2 YFSETQ come from the germline V gene. CDR3 length equals 14 residues. The chain's CDR3 is CASSFGPGGETQYF. CDR3 sequence (DNA): TGCGCCAGCAGCTTCGGCCCCGGAGGTGAGACCCAGTACTTC.

This clonotype was counted between two and nine times. The CDR3 loop is CASSSTGTGLTTYGYTF. The CDR3 region has the DNA TGTGCCAGCAGTTCCACCGGGACAGGTTTAACTACGTATGGCTACACCTTC. This sequence joins TRBV6-5 and TRBJ1-2; 8 nucleotides line up with TRBD1. The J segment lost 5 bases and the V segment lost 4 bases, leaving 15 bases of the junction unmatched. The CDR3 runs to 17 residues. In germline, CDR1 is MNHEY, CDR2 SVGAGI.

This clonotype was seen more than once but under ten times. This chain uses TRBV5-1 with TRBJ1-2; 8 bases are a match to TRBD1. With 0 bases clipped from V and 1 base from J, the junction kept 5 bases outside the gene matches. The germline V gene has CDR1 SGHRS and CDR2 YFSETQ. The CDR3 extends over 16 amino acids. The CDR3 here is CASSLGGQANNYGYTF. The DNA for the CDR3 is TGCGCCAGCAGCTTGGGGGGACAGGCAAATAACTATGGCTACACCTTC.

The sample holds a few counts of this clonotype. The genes are TRBV20-1 and TRBJ2-2; the D gene is possibly TRBD2 (5 bases). This CDR3 is 16 amino acids long. Germline CDR1 is DFQATT and CDR2 is SNEGSKA (reference sequence). Trimming cost V 6 bases and J 0 bases, with 17 bases left between them. As DNA, the CDR3 is TGCAGTGCCACTCCGGGATTAACACCGAACACCGGGGAGCTGTTTTTT. It translates to CSATPGLTPNTGELFF.

This clonotype was observed a handful of times. The J gene is TRBJ1-4, the V gene TRBV27; D perhaps matches TRBD1 (5 bases). The CDR3 runs 14 residues. V was shortened by 5 bases and J by 8 bases, with 15 bases between the two germline ends. Germline-derived CDR1 and CDR2 are MNHEY and SMNVEV (reference sequence). In DNA form, the CDR3 reads TGTGCCAGCAGTACGACAGTGGGGGGAGAAAAACTGTTTTTT. Protein product: CASSTTVGGEKLFF. Complete variable domain (other parts from reference TRBV27 and TRBJ1-4): EAQVTQNPRYLITVTGKKLTVTCSQNMNHEYMSWYRQDPGLGLRQIYYSMNVEVTDKGDVPEGYKVSRKEKRNFPLILESPSPNQTSLYFCASSTTVGGEKLFFGSGTQLSVL.

In its sample, this clonotype was seen a few times. CDR3: CASSRPRDALKRIYNEQFF. The CDR3 DNA follows: TGTGCCAGCAGCCGGCCCCGGGACGCCTTAAAGAGGATCTACAATGAGCAGTTCTTC. The gene calls are TRBV5-6 and TRBJ2-5; possibly TRBD1 or TRBD2 for D (5 bases each). TRBJ2-1 matches the DNA end more closely, so the J call is doubtful. CDR1 is SGHDT and CDR2 is YYEEEE in the germline V gene. CDR3 length: 19 amino acids.

Comment on this clonotype: A much larger clonotype is one base distant, so this may be a read error. The chain joins TRBV7-3 to TRBJ1-4; no clear D gene. The CDR3 contains 13 residues. Per the germline V gene, CDR1 is SGHTA and CDR2 is FQGTGA. Trimming cost V 4 bases and J 3 bases, with 6 bases left between them. In DNA, the CDR3 is TGTGCCAGCAGCTCGGCCCCTAATGAAAAACTGTTTTTT. It is translated as CASSSAPNEKLFF.

This clonotype was counted once. The chain carries TRBV6-2 or TRBV6-3 and TRBJ2-1; 7 bases are a match to TRBD1. The J call could be wrong; TRBJ2-7 is a better fit for the DNA end. Germline-derived CDR1 and CDR2 are MNHEY and SVGEGT. The CDR3 runs to 14 residues. The CDR3 region has the DNA TGTGCCAGCAGTTACGCCGGGACAGCATACGAGCAGTACGTC. Translated: CASSYAGTAYEQYV.

This clonotype was detected a few times. At one of its ends the junction is not consistent with the germline gene, which may arise from a read error. V is TRBV5-1 and J is TRBJ1-2, with 10 bases that match TRBD1. CDR1 is SGHRS, CDR2 YFSETQ, per germline. The CDR3 consists of 15 residues. Written as DNA, the CDR3 is TGCGCCAGCAGCTCCACTGACAGGGGGCTCTCCGGCTACACCTTT. Amino acids: CASSSTDRGLSGYTF.

Remarks on this clonotype: At one boundary the junction diverges from the germline segment, which might be a read error. The genes are TRBV5-1 and TRBJ1-4, with 11 bases that match TRBD1. The CDR3 is made up of 15 amino acids. Germline assignment: CDR1 SGHRS and CDR2 YFSETQ. The DNA for the CDR3 is TGCGCCAGCAGCGGCCGGGACAGGGGGGATGAAGAACTGTTTTTT. As protein: CASSGRDRGDEELFF.

V and J are TRBV20-1 and TRBJ1-6; TRBD1 aligns across 8 bases. Germline CDR1 is DFQATT and CDR2 is SNEGSKA (reference sequence). CDR3 length equals 17 residues. The trim removed 4 bases at V and 7 bases at J, leaving 15 bases unmatched. CDR3 sequence reads: CSAIKGQGGLGNSPLHF. CDR3 in DNA: TGCAGTGCTATAAAAGGACAGGGCGGGTTGGGGAATTCACCCCTCCACTTT.

This clonotype was detected once. A read error may produce the germline difference seen at one junction end. The chain is built from TRBV12-3 or TRBV12-4 and TRBJ1-2; D is ambiguous. The CDR3 extends over 12 amino acids. The CDR3: CASSNSVYDYTF. As DNA, the CDR3 is TGTGCCAGCAGTAACAGCGTCTATGACTACACCTTC.

This clonotype was counted many times. The chain is built from TRBV6-5 and TRBJ1-1; 7 bases line up with TRBD1. This CDR3 contains 11 residues. CDR1 is MNHEY, CDR2 SVGAGI, per germline. Trimming at V came to 7 bases and at J to 5 bases, leaving 1 base not matched to a gene. The CDR3 region is CASTRGTEAFF. The CDR3, as DNA: TGTGCCAGCACCAGGGGGACTGAAGCTTTCTTT.